The next 26 T cell receptor beta chains were all read from a single sample in a study of T cells after somatic rescue of genetic block. Assay: immunoSEQ multiplex PCR; the TCRdb copy retains only in-frame clones and omits some. The table has more than 70,000 clones, 85% to 90% seen once; the top ten hold 1.5% to 2%. The sample comprised peripheral blood mononuclear cells (PBMCs). The receptors were gathered from a young woman.

This clone was counted only a few times. The V call is TRBV27, the J call TRBJ1-4; no clear D. The CDR3 spans 13 residues. Trimming removed 2 bases at V and 8 bases at J, with 9 bases between. Germline loops: CDR1 MNHEY, CDR2 SMNVEV (reference sequence). CDR3 in DNA: TGTGCCAGCAGTTTAGGGCCGTGGGAAAAACTGTTTTTT. The encoded protein is CASSLGPWEKLFF.

The chain carries TRBV19 and TRBJ2-5; weak D call: TRBD1 (6 bases). Germline-derived CDR1 and CDR2 are LNHDA and SQIVND (reference sequence). This CDR3 contains 14 residues. Trimming removed 5 bases at V and 5 bases at J, with 15 bases between. CDR3 in amino acids: CASSAFRGWETQYF. As DNA, the CDR3 is TGTGCCAGTAGTGCCTTCAGGGGTTGGGAGACCCAGTACTTC. The variable domain in full, completed from reference TRBV19 and TRBJ2-5, reads DGGITQSPKYLFRKEGQNVTLSCEQNLNHDAMYWYRQDPGQGLRLIYYSQIVNDFQKGDIAEGYSVSREKKESFPLTVTSAQKNPTAFYLCASSAFRGWETQYFGPGTRLLVL.

CDR3 amino acids: CASSGESRGRANYGYTF. DNA for the CDR3: TGTGCCAGCAGCGGAGAGTCTAGGGGTCGCGCTAACTATGGCTACACCTTC. This chain links TRBV5-6 with TRBJ1-2; D might be TRBD1 (5 bases). Germline lookup yields CDR1 SGHDT and CDR2 YYEEEE. V lost 4 bases and J 0 bases, leaving 19 bases between the germline ends. This CDR3 comprises 17 residues.

CDR3 sequence (DNA): TGTGCCTGGAGTCCTCATAGCGGGAGTGACGAGCAGTACTTC. Protein: CAWSPHSGSDEQYF. This rearrangement joins TRBV30 to TRBJ2-7; 9 bases align to TRBD2. This CDR3 has 14 amino acids. The trim removed 2 bases at V and 5 bases at J, leaving 7 bases unmatched. In germline, CDR1 is GTSNPN, CDR2 SVGIG (reference sequence).

The chain couples TRBV27 to TRBJ2-3; D not certain. CDR1 MNHEY and CDR2 SMNVEV come from the germline V gene (reference sequence). The CDR3 spans 12 residues. Between the trimmed V and J ends, which lost 1 base and 4 bases, there was a span of 3 bases. CDR3 amino acids: CASSLFPDTQYF. CDR3 nucleotide sequence: TGTGCCAGCAGTTTATTCCCAGATACGCAGTATTTT.

This clone was seen a few times. CDR3 sequence (DNA): TGTGCCAGCAGCTTGGGCGAGGGAGGAAACACCATATATTTT. This gives the protein CASSLGEGGNTIYF. The chain combines TRBV5-4 with TRBJ1-3; D remains ambiguous. The ends were cut back, 0 bases at V and 4 bases at J, with 8 bases in the middle. The germline V gene encodes CDR1 SGHNT and CDR2 YYREEE (reference sequence). CDR3 length: 14 amino acids. The full variable domain, completed using reference TRBV5-4 and TRBJ1-3, is ETGVTQSPTHLIKTRGQQVTLRCSSQSGHNTVSWYQQALGQGPQFIFQYYREEENGRGNFPPRFSGLQFPNYSSELNVNALELDDSALYLCASSLGEGGNTIYFGEGSWLTVV.

The chain joins TRBV11-2 to TRBJ1-1; perhaps TRBD1 as D (5 bases). CDR3 size: 13 residues. Trimming pared 0 bases from V and 5 bases from J, leaving 7 bases between. CDR1 SGHAT and CDR2 FQNNGV come from the germline V gene. Here the CDR3 reads CASSLDHRTEAFF. In nucleotides, the CDR3 is TGTGCCAGCAGCTTAGATCACAGGACTGAAGCTTTCTTT.

This clone was recorded only once. V and J are TRBV15 and TRBJ2-7; 7 bases are a match to TRBD1. The J segment lost 3 bases and the V segment lost 0 bases, leaving 5 bases of the junction unmatched. The CDR3 has 15 amino acids. Germline CDR1 reads LNHNV; CDR2 reads YYDKDF (reference sequence). The CDR3 here is CATSRDLDRIYEQYF. The CDR3 DNA reads TGTGCCACCAGCAGAGATCTGGACAGGATCTACGAGCAGTACTTC.

The J gene is TRBJ2-3, the V gene TRBV5-6; 7 nucleotides line up with TRBD2. V gave up 4 bases and J gave up 2 bases; unmatched junction bases: 10. CDR3 size: 16 residues. CDR1 and CDR2 (germline): SGHDT, YYEEEE. DNA for the CDR3: TGTGCCAGCAGCCCTGGGAGGGGTATGTCCACAGATACGCAGTATTTT. Translating gives CASSPGRGMSTDTQYF.

The DNA for the CDR3 is TGTGCCAGCAGCGAAACCACTAGGGAAGAGACCCAGTACTTC. Translating it yields CASSETTREETQYF. The V gene is TRBV2, the J gene TRBJ2-5; D might be TRBD2 (5 bases). In germline, CDR1 is SNHLY, CDR2 FYNNEI. Between the trimmed V and J ends, which lost 6 bases and 3 bases, there was a span of 14 bases. The CDR3 contains 14 residues.

J is TRBJ1-1 and V is TRBV28; no definite D call. The CDR3 covers 13 residues. In germline, CDR1 is MDHEN, CDR2 SYDVKM. The germline V and J ends were trimmed by 2 bases and 8 bases, with 12 bases remaining between them. CDR3 nucleotide sequence: TGTGCCAGCAGTTTACCCGAAGCTCCGGAAGCTTTCTTT. It translates to CASSLPEAPEAFF.

This clone was observed once. The rearrangement links TRBV4-3 to TRBJ1-6; 7 bases line up with TRBD1. Germline values: CDR1 LGHNA, CDR2 YSLEER. With 4 bases clipped from V and 5 bases from J, the junction kept 11 bases outside the gene matches. The CDR3 sequence is 17 residues long. CDR3 sequence (DNA): TGCGCCAGCAGCCTCGGGACAGCCGAACAAAATAATTCACCCCTCCACTTT. This translates into CASSLGTAEQNNSPLHF.

This rearrangement joins TRBV6-6 to TRBJ2-7, with D possibly being TRBD2 (5 bases). V gave up 6 bases and J gave up 1 base, with 7 bases separating them. This CDR3 contains 12 residues. Germline values: CDR1 MNHNY, CDR2 SVGAGI (reference sequence). For the CDR3, the DNA is TGTGCCAGCAGGGGGAGTTCCTACGAGCAGTACTTC. It encodes CASRGSSYEQYF.

This chain uses TRBV7-2 with TRBJ2-7; D uncertain. The length of the CDR3 is 12 residues. V was pared by 5 bases and J by 4 bases, with 9 bases between. Germline V gene sequence: CDR1 SGHTA, CDR2 FQGNSA. The CDR3 DNA is TGTGCCAGCAGCCCCTCGTTTTACGAGCAGTACTTC. Encoded protein: CASSPSFYEQYF.

This chain joins TRBV21-1 and TRBJ2-7; TRBD1 is the table's D call and was not checked against the DNA. TRBV21-1 is flagged as a pseudogene. This CDR3 contains 18 residues. Here the CDR3 reads CASSKKGTGRSATYEQYF. In DNA, the CDR3 is TGTGCCAGCAGCAAAAAAGGGACAGGACGCTCGGCTACCTACGAGCAGTACTTC.

In this sample, this clone turned up a few times. J is TRBJ2-7 and V is TRBV11-3; 13 positions match TRBD2. The CDR3 extends over 18 amino acids. Germline-derived CDR1 and CDR2 are SGHNT and YENEEA. V gave up 0 bases and J gave up 4 bases; unmatched junction bases: 9. The CDR3 DNA is TGTGCCAGCAGCTTAGAACGCCTCGGGACTAGCGGGACTTACGAGCAGTACTTC. This sequence encodes CASSLERLGTSGTYEQYF.

The chain couples TRBV6-5 to TRBJ1-2, with 9 nucleotides matching TRBD1. The V gene's germline CDR1 is MNHEY and CDR2 SVGAGI. There are 14 residues in the CDR3. V gave up 8 bases and J gave up 8 bases; unmatched junction bases: 12. CDR3 loop: CASAAQGAGYGYTF. CDR3 nucleotides: TGTGCCAGCGCCGCACAGGGGGCGGGCTACGGCTACACCTTC.

The CDR3 protein is CASSLAGGAPSGNTIYF. The CDR3 nucleotides read TGTGCCAGCAGCTTAGCGGGAGGGGCCCCCTCTGGAAACACCATATATTTT. The V gene is TRBV7-2, the J gene TRBJ1-3, with D tentatively TRBD1 (5 bases). Between the trimmed V and J ends, which lost 0 bases and 0 bases, there was a span of 12 bases. This CDR3 has 17 amino acids. Germline V lookup: CDR1 SGHTA, CDR2 FQGNSA.

In nucleotides, the CDR3 is TGTGCCAGCAGCTTACAGGGGGACACTGAAGCTTTCTTT. Translated, it gives CASSLQGDTEAFF. This chain connects TRBV7-8 to TRBJ1-1; 7 nucleotides agree with TRBD1. The CDR3 sequence is 13 residues long. V trimming: 2 bases; J trimming: 3 bases; junction bases outside the gene matches: 0. Germline loops: CDR1 SGHVS, CDR2 FQNEAQ.

The CDR3: CASSYLPSHEQYF. As DNA, the CDR3 is TGTGCCAGCAGTTACCTCCCGTCCCACGAGCAGTACTTC. The chain combines TRBV6-5 with TRBJ2-5, with no clear D. The end of the DNA aligns better with TRBJ2-7, so the J call may be wrong. Germline V gene sequence: CDR1 MNHEY, CDR2 SVGAGI. The CDR3 covers 13 residues.

V usage is TRBV10-2 and J usage is TRBJ1-1; 9 bases map to TRBD1. Germline assignment: CDR1 WSHSY and CDR2 SAAADI. The J segment lost 4 bases and the V segment lost 6 bases, leaving 9 bases of the junction unmatched. The CDR3 is 15 residues long. CDR3 DNA: TGCGCCAGCAGGCTACAGGGGGCCCTAACCACTGAAGCTTTCTTT. It translates to CASRLQGALTTEAFF.

V gene TRBV9 combines with J gene TRBJ1-4, with D possibly matching TRBD1 (5 bases). Trimming stripped 0 bases from V and 5 bases from J, with 8 bases between. The germline V gene has CDR1 SGDLS and CDR2 YYNGEE. CDR3 length: 14 amino acids. The CDR3 reads CASSVGSGNEKLFF. The DNA of the CDR3 is TGTGCCAGCAGCGTAGGGTCAGGGAATGAAAAACTGTTTTTT.

For the CDR3, the DNA is TGTGCCAGCACCTTGGCGGGAGGCCCAGATACGCAGTATTTT. As protein: CASTLAGGPDTQYF. The chain has TRBV2 and TRBJ2-3; 8 bases map to TRBD2. Germline V gene lookup returns CDR1 SNHLY and CDR2 FYNNEI. The CDR3 consists of 14 residues. With 7 bases clipped from V and 4 bases from J, the junction kept 7 bases outside the gene matches.

The chain carries TRBV12-5 and TRBJ2-5, with TRBD1 identical over 7 bases. The CDR3 is made up of 13 amino acids. V lost 2 bases, J lost 5 bases, and 2 bases stayed unmatched. Germline-derived CDR1 and CDR2 are LGHNT and FRNRAP. CDR3 DNA: TGTGCTAGTGGTTTGAGGGGGCCGGAGACCCAGTACTTC. This sequence encodes CASGLRGPETQYF.

The chain uses TRBV11-2 and TRBJ2-7; TRBD2 matches at 10 bases. The germline V gene encodes CDR1 SGHAT and CDR2 FQNNGV. Trimming removed 5 bases from V and 2 bases from J; junction bases left unmatched: 15. The CDR3 has 18 amino acids. CDR3 nucleotides: TGTGCCAGCAGCCCCAGACTAGCGGGCCCGCTTACCACCTACGAGCAGTACTTC. Residues: CASSPRLAGPLTTYEQYF.

This clone was seen more than once but under ten times. The V and J genes are TRBV2 and TRBJ2-2; D possibly uses TRBD1 or TRBD2 (6 bases each). This CDR3 contains 16 residues. V was clipped by 3 bases and J by 1 base, with 12 bases between them. The germline V gene encodes CDR1 SNHLY and CDR2 FYNNEI. The CDR3: CASSEEGGGNTGELFF. The CDR3 DNA reads as TGTGCCAGCAGTGAGGAGGGGGGTGGGAACACCGGGGAGCTGTTTTTT.